The TCR beta chain under discussion was sequenced for a study of cytomegalovirus exposure and HLA in healthy donors. 60 Vbeta and 13 Jbeta primers were used in PCR. The protocol was immunoSEQ multiplex PCR, while the TCRdb copy is restricted to in-frame clones and leaves out a portion. The sample comprises around 150,000 clones, around 79% of which are singletons, and 7.4% rests with the top ten. Study observations and caveats: A previous analysis found most TCR beta V segments productive roughly 90% or roughly 30% of the time. A reported reduction in N-insertions relative to the 666-donor mean was seen in an Asian-associated ancestry cluster in a later analysis.

Worth noting for this clone: No antigen is known for it.

Trimming removed 3 bases at V and 1 base at J, with 10 bases between. Germline V CDR1 and CDR2: SGHRS, YFSETQ. CDR3 length: 15 residues. The chain employs TRBV5-1 and TRBJ2-2; a possible D gene is TRBD1 (6 bases). This clonotype was sampled from a male donor in good health and CMV-seropositive. The source material was PBMCs. The CDR3 loop is CASSSSTGNTGELFF. DNA for the CDR3: TGCGCCAGCAGCTCCTCGACAGGGAACACCGGGGAGCTGTTTTTT.